A selection of T cell receptor beta chains follows, all from one sample in a study of T cells after yellow fever vaccination. Each CDR3 protein is one row after TCRdb ran MiXCR on the 5' RACE reads. Altogether nearly 550,000 distinct CDR3 sequences are present, about 19% being singletons, with the ten largest covering roughly an eighth. The sequencing here drew on PBMCs, taken 15 days after the yellow fever booster vaccination. The receptor set was obtained from a man aged 25 to 45 who received the YFV17D yellow fever vaccine. CDR3s include the opening cysteine and the closing phenylalanine or tryptophan.

V gene	J gene	CDR3 protein
TRBV29-1	TRBJ2-3	CSVQSGRVDTQYF
TRBV27	TRBJ1-4	CASGPGQANEKLFF
TRBV4-1	TRBJ2-5	CASSQDPSGTSGLKETQYF
TRBV29-1	TRBJ2-7	CSVEVGAGSRYEQYF
TRBV15	TRBJ2-7	CATSRGGTGFYEQYF
TRBV10-3	TRBJ2-1	CAISEGTLNNEQFF
TRBV6-5	TRBJ2-5	CASSLGQGYGVIETQYF
TRBV12-3/TRBV12-4	TRBJ1-5	CASSFRSGGSNQPQHF
TRBV7-9	TRBJ2-1	CASSLGGSGNEQFF
TRBV11-2	TRBJ2-1	CASSFRVSTSYNEQFF
TRBV4-3	TRBJ1-5	CASSQVWGIGNQPQHF
TRBV2	TRBJ2-5	CASSPPPGTGETQYF
TRBV18	TRBJ2-1	CASSRQAGTTDYNEQFF
TRBV5-1	TRBJ2-7	CASRTSSGTPYEQYF
TRBV7-3	TRBJ1-1	CASSRTGLDTEAFF
TRBV30	TRBJ1-2	CAWSPLTANYGYTF
TRBV20-1	TRBJ2-5	CSARDMLAGNQETQYF
TRBV4-3	TRBJ1-3	CASSAGSGNTIYF
TRBV5-6	TRBJ2-5	CASNLRWRGEETQYF
TRBV10-2	TRBJ1-1	CASAGTGGTEAFF
TRBV18	TRBJ2-3	CASSPTVKEQYF
TRBV7-2	TRBJ2-5	CASSPQGQSETQYF
TRBV18	TRBJ2-4	CASSPIGLGKENIQYF
TRBV4-2	TRBJ1-2	CASSQDRTGVGYTF
TRBV21-1	TRBJ1-4	CASSKGVTETNEKLFF
TRBV4-2	TRBJ2-1	CASSQGGRASYNEQFF
TRBV19	TRBJ2-5	CASSTPGQPYQETQYF
TRBV5-1	TRBJ2-3	CASSLSGLTDTQYF
TRBV7-6	TRBJ2-3	CASSSSGTITDTQYF
TRBV7-2	TRBJ2-7	CASSRTLIYEQYF
TRBV12-3/TRBV12-4	TRBJ2-5	CASSRDRWPNQETQYF
TRBV9	TRBJ2-3	CASSAGLAASSQYF
TRBV11-2	TRBJ2-5	CASSQGHQETQYF
TRBV3-1	TRBJ2-7	CASSPGAGDRSYEQYF
TRBV6-2/TRBV6-3	TRBJ2-3	CASRVPGLTSVTQYF
TRBV7-2	TRBJ1-3	CASSLGQGAISGNTIYF
TRBV27	TRBJ2-7	CATSGTGVIEQYF
TRBV6-2/TRBV6-3	TRBJ2-2	CASSWTMNTGELFF
TRBV12-3/TRBV12-4	TRBJ2-5	CASSLRQGHETQYF
TRBV19	TRBJ2-5	CASSILGRKETQYF
TRBV24-1	TRBJ2-5	CATSDLDSLGETQYF
TRBV7-6	TRBJ2-1	CASSLEKASGRASGSYNEQFF
TRBV18	TRBJ2-5	CASSLRTGTGETQYF
TRBV29-1	TRBJ2-3	CSVSAGERFTVTDTQYF